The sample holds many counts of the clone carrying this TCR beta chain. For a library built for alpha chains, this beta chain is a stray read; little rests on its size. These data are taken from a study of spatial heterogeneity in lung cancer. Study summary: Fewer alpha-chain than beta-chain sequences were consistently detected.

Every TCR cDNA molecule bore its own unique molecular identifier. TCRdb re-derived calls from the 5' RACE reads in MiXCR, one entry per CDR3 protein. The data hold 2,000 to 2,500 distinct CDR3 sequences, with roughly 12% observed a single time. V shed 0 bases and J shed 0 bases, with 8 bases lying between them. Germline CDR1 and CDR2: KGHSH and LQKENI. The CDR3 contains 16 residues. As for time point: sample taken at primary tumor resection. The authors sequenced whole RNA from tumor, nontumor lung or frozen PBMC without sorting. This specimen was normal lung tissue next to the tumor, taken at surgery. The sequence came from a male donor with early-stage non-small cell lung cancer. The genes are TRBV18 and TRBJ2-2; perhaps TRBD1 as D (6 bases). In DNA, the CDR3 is TGTGCCAGCTCACCACCAACAGGGCCGAACACCGGGGAGCTGTTTTTT. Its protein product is CASSPPTGPNTGELFF.